This TCR beta chain was profiled in a study of cytomegalovirus exposure and HLA in healthy donors (dated by TCRdb to the late 2010s). Background on the whole study: According to an earlier analysis of around 600 of the donors, about 190 million T cells yielded 95 million to 140 million unique TCR beta sequences and around 280 Gb of sequence data. About 280 gigabases of sequencing data and around 85 million unique TCR sequences made up an early release that covered 640 HLA-typed donors. Of the roughly 400 genotyped donors, around 81% fell in the genetic ancestry cluster associated with self-reported Caucasian donors. The study aimed to test whether cataloging public T cell receptors could reveal signatures of past pathogen exposure. The T cell repertoires of roughly 660 subjects were profiled by immunosequencing and related to cytomegalovirus serostatus. In addition to the first cohort of 650 to 750 subjects, a separate validation cohort of 130 or so different subjects was used. To predict cytomegalovirus infection status, the study combined high-throughput TCR immunosequencing, statistical association of individual TCRs with disease status, and machine learning. A later analysis re-examined previously published TCR beta repertoires from more than 600 donors and added high-resolution HLA genotyping to investigate patterns of TCR occurrence. In the later analysis, no new phenotypic data were used to find candidate immune exposures; instead, reliance was placed on TCR beta sequences and their occurrence across donors. To decide whether each TCR beta V gene segment behaved as functional or pseudogenic, an earlier analysis of nearly 600 of the donors relied on high-throughput TCR beta sequencing. Alongside the repertoire data, information on donor age, sex, ethnicity and CMV serostatus was compiled. A later genetic analysis used genome-wide SNP genotypes for about 60% of the roughly 670 donors, treating that subset as a discovery cohort. Every repertoire in the discovery cohort had been generated on one and the same sequencing platform. Both class I and class II loci were covered by HLA typing, at four-digit resolution. The number of typed donors differed by locus: roughly 620-640 for A, B, C, DRB1 and DQB1; about 520 for DQA1; 606 for DPA1; and about 450 for DPB1. Roughly five DR-DQ haplotypes were handled as single units for association and clustering because linkage in the cohort was strong. Among some 400 genotyped donors of the cohort, an average of around 250,000 unique TCR beta nucleotide sequences was sequenced per donor, of which about 19% were non-productive. Study-wide findings and limitations: Correlated functional status among segregating V segments might be attributable to linkage disequilibrium, but an unknown experimental factor could not be ruled out. Three of the identified cytomegalovirus-associated TCR beta chains were confirmed in vitro to be specific for cytomegalovirus antigens. A later analysis found that TCR association rates varied across HLA loci, with DRB1 alleles showing the most associated TCRs and HLA-C alleles the fewest. Most TCR sequences were seen in very few donors, while some public TCRs were found in many individuals. In a later genetic analysis, a missense DCLRE1C variant was associated with V-gene and J-gene trimming of TCR beta chains, and the association was replicated in an independent cohort. For the cohort, immune exposure information was limited to CMV serostatus. Some IMGT-functional V segments, including TRBV6-2 and TRBV6-3, could not be distinguished by the 87-base-pair reads and were therefore excluded. A later analysis reported that several top co-occurrence clusters appeared linked to parvovirus B19, influenza, CMV and Epstein-Barr virus. In both the original and validation cohorts, the classifier was reported to diagnose cytomegalovirus status with high specificity and sensitivity. Because counts were too low, seventeen rarely observed V segments, including chromosome 9 orphons, were excluded from the earlier analysis of around 590 of the donors. The study listed 164 TCR beta chains as associated with cytomegalovirus. Presence/absence analyses assumed roughly uniform sequencing depth across donors, an assumption that may not hold. A later analysis found that most CMV-associated TCR beta chains appeared HLA-restricted, with HLA associations seemingly driven largely by CMV exposure. A further reported finding was that TCR beta sequences accurately predicted the HLA-A and HLA-B alleles for most subjects in the first cohort. In a later analysis, some 18,000 TCR beta sequences were associated with specific HLA alleles at a false discovery rate of 0.05. The sequencing pipeline was judged likely to have produced a cluster of highly shared sequence variants as a technical artifact. In a later genetic analysis, fewer N-insertions in productive TCRs were reported among donors in an Asian-associated ancestry cluster than the roughly 640-donor mean. Assigning TCR associations to individual alleles was difficult when HLA alleles, especially DR and DQ, strongly co-occurred. Because HLA typing was missing for some donors at each locus, association tests included only the typed subset. In an earlier analysis of 587 of the donors, most TCR beta V segments appeared in productive rearrangements about 87% or about 30% of the time, broadly matching IMGT annotations. The authors suggested that the approach could potentially be extended to other disease states and immunological phenotypes. This cohort had only TCR beta chains sequenced, and the lack of alpha or paired-chain data limited which features could be detected. In a later analysis, HLA-associated TCR beta chains showed more clonal expansion and lower generation probabilities than non-associated chains that were equally common.

Relative to germline, V is missing 4 bases and J is missing 3 bases, with 8 bases of the junction outside any gene match. Reading from cysteine to phenylalanine, the CDR3 counts 16 amino acids. Left in the record is the CDR3 DNA by itself, 48 bases read in frame from the first base. As encoded in the germline V gene, CDR1 is SGDLS while CDR2 is YYNGEE. The cohort was made up of about 670 healthy bone marrow donors. At the time of sampling, all cohort members were nominally healthy, though unrecorded immune exposures were likely present. The donor tested CMV seronegative, placing the donor among the roughly 400 seronegative members of the cohort. A peripheral blood sample was collected from each donor, and TCR beta sequencing was performed on peripheral blood mononuclear cells. The Qiagen DNeasy Blood Extraction Kit was used to extract genomic DNA from the blood cell samples. Library prep was done by the immunoSEQ multiplex PCR assay. The multiplex PCR relied on a mix of 60 forward primers for TCR Vbeta segments and 13 reverse primers for TCR Jbeta segments. A multiplex PCR assay on genomic DNA amplified the CDR3 region of rearranged TCR beta genes. On the Illumina HiSeq System, the amplified TCR beta libraries were sequenced as 87-base-pair reads. Concerning the study's data processing: In a later analysis, tens of millions of unique TCR beta chains were counted across the 650 to 700 repertoires, and around 11 million of these chains were shared by at least two donors. A nearest-neighbor algorithm error-corrected the raw reads and collapsed the reads into unique sequences, merging closely related sequences to remove PCR and sequencing errors. Alignment of CDR3 sequences to IMGT reference sequences was used to assign V, D and J gene segments. Each retained sequence needed at least a six-nucleotide match to both a V gene segment and a J gene segment. Rearrangements were classified as productive when the CDR3 lacked stop codons and remained in frame with V and J, and all other rearrangements were classified as non-productive. Following IMGT convention, CDR3 was defined as the stretch from the second conserved V-encoded cysteine up to the conserved J-encoded phenylalanine. The earlier analysis of 500 to 600 of the donors excluded sequences that lacked an unambiguous match to a single V gene segment. In an earlier analysis of 587 of the donors, a V segment was called functional when productive rearrangements were above 56.7%, and segregating when the standard deviation between donors exceeded 5%. A statistical classification framework was built to diagnose cytomegalovirus status from the catalog of TCR beta chain sequences. V and J gene assignment, in a later analysis, came from comparing TCR nucleotide sequences with IMGT/GENE-DB human TR gene sequences. In a later analysis, CDR3 sequences and most-parsimonious VDJ recombination scenarios were assigned using the TCRdist pipeline. In a later analysis, every TCR beta chain was defined by the combination of its CDR3 amino acid sequence and its V-gene family, and reads without a unique V-gene family were dropped. To address suspected cross-contamination and a sequencing artifact, a later analysis removed around 590 highly shared, low-generation-probability nucleotide sequences. In a later analysis, a clonal expansion index was calculated for each public chain from normalized within-repertoire ranks of inferred template counts. In a later analysis, generation probabilities were computed using a VDJ recombination model fitted to out-of-frame rearrangements, and the results were checked against IGoR. In a later analysis, hypergeometric tests were used to score TCR-TCR, TCR-HLA and TCR-CMV co-occurrence, with a repertoire-size bias correction applied to TCR pairs. To estimate false discovery rates, a later analysis permuted the HLA or CMV assignments 20 times. A later analysis grouped co-occurring TCRs with DBSCAN, adding TCRdist sequence similarity when clustering within HLA-allele-positive subsets. For co-occurrence clustering, repertoires with fewer than 30,000 or more than 120,000 public chains were excluded, along with roughly 5 repertoires with anomalous nucleotide sharing. TCRdb stores this immuneACCESS table with in-frame sequences only. Part of the clones is absent; in the studies checked, under half of the shortfall reflects unresolved V genes, and no reason is known for the rest. From that table come the V and J calls and clone size; the DNA was used to work out D and trimming. In this sample the table shows about 140,000 clones, approximately 70% of which occur a single time. Approximately 1.6% of the sample is in the top ten clones.

Note on this clone: Its antigen specificity is not known. There are no base qualities to consult, and no much larger clone falls within one base.

Sequencing was performed on PBMCs. This clonotype was obtained from a woman in her 30s in good health and CMV-seronegative. The chain employs TRBV9 and TRBJ2-3; TRBD2 lines up with 10 middle nucleotides. In nucleotide form, the sequence is TGTGCCAGCAGCTACCCTCTAGCGGGGGAGACAGATACGCAGTATTTT. The translation is CASSYPLAGETDTQYF.